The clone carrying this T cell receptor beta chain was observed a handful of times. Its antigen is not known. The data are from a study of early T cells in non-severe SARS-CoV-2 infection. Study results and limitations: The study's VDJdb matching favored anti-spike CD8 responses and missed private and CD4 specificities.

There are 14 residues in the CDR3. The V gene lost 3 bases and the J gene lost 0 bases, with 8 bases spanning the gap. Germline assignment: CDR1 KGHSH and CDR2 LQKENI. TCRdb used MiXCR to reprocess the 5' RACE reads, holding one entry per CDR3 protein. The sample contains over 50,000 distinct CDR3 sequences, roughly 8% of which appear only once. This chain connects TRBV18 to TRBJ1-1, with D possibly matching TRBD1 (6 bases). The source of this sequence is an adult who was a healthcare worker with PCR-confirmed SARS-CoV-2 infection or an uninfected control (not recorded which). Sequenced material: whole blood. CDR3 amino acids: CASSPTGMNTEAFF. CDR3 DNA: TGTGCCAGCTCACCCACAGGGATGAACACTGAAGCTTTCTTT.